These 27 T cell receptor beta chains were sequenced from one sample in a study of blood T cell repertoires in COVID-19. Some clones are missing from TCRdb's copy, which holds only in-frame ones; the method was immunoSEQ multiplex PCR. The table has under 95,000 clones, around 79% seen once; the top ten hold around 27%. The specimen sequenced was peripheral blood. The receptors originated from a man aged 55 to 69 with active or convalescent COVID-19.

The rearrangement joins TRBV11-3 to TRBJ2-5; a weak D match, TRBD2 (5 bases). The CDR3 sequence is 16 residues long. The germline CDR1 and CDR2 sequences are SGHNT and YENEEA. The ends were cut back, 5 bases at V and 0 bases at J, with 16 bases in the middle. The CDR3 region is CASSPGSQPYQETQYF. In nucleotides, the CDR3 is TGTGCCAGCAGCCCTGGGAGTCAACCGTACCAAGAGACCCAGTACTTC.

The V and J genes are TRBV19 and TRBJ2-7, with 8 bases matching TRBD1. Germline V CDR1 and CDR2: LNHDA, SQIVND (reference sequence). The CDR3 extends over 16 amino acids. Trimming took 1 base from V and 2 from J; bases not matched to a gene: 7. The CDR3 spells CASSIGQGAQTYEQYF. For the CDR3, the DNA is TGTGCCAGTAGTATAGGCCAGGGGGCGCAGACCTACGAGCAGTACTTC.

A remark on this clone: Other DNA sequences in this specimen translate into the identical CDR3. The chain joins TRBV19 to TRBJ2-2; 7 bases line up with TRBD1. The germline V gene encodes CDR1 LNHDA and CDR2 SQIVND (reference sequence). V dropped 2 bases and J dropped 2; count of bases not matched to a gene: 5. The CDR3 runs 16 residues. The CDR3 region has the DNA TGTGCCAGTAGTATATTAGGGACAGCTAACACCGGGGAGCTGTTTTTT. Amino acids: CASSILGTANTGELFF.

The J gene is TRBJ2-4, the V gene TRBV2; no firm D call. V was pared by 4 bases and J by 7 bases, with 26 bases between. The CDR3 contains 18 residues. Germline CDR1 SNHLY, CDR2 FYNNEI. The CDR3 bases are TGTGCCAGCAGTGGAGGTACAAGTCCTGGGTTGGAGAGGAACATTCAGTACTTC. Amino acid sequence: CASSGGTSPGLERNIQYF.

J is TRBJ2-7 and V is TRBV4-1, with no clear D. This CDR3 is 13 amino acids long. Germline CDR1 reads MGHRA; CDR2 reads YSYEKL. Trimming took off 2 bases at V and 5 bases at J, with 10 bases between the two ends. The CDR3: CASSQRRENEQYF. CDR3 DNA: TGCGCCAGCAGCCAACGGAGAGAAAACGAGCAGTACTTC.

The chain employs TRBV4-3 and TRBJ2-2, with 7 bases matching TRBD1. The CDR3 consists of 18 residues. Germline CDR1 LGHNA, CDR2 YSLEER. V dropped 1 base and J dropped 0; count of bases not matched to a gene: 8. The CDR3 region is CASSQGTPGTANTGELFF. The CDR3 DNA sequence: TGCGCCAGCAGCCAAGGGACTCCCGGGACAGCGAACACCGGGGAGCTGTTTTTT.

This sequence joins TRBV5-4 and TRBJ2-2, with TRBD1 matching over 9 bases. This CDR3 has 14 amino acids. V lost 7 bases, J lost 3 bases, and 4 bases stayed unmatched. Germline CDR1 is SGHNT and CDR2 is YYREEE (reference sequence). The DNA of the CDR3 is TGTGCCAGCTCAAGACAGGGGGACACCGGGGAGCTGTTTTTT. Residues: CASSRQGDTGELFF.

The rearrangement uses TRBV28 and TRBJ1-4, with D possibly TRBD1 on 6 matching bases. CDR1 is MDHEN and CDR2 is SYDVKM in the germline V gene. The CDR3 runs to 14 residues. Trimming stripped 6 bases from V and 8 bases from J, with 16 bases between. The CDR3 bases are TGTGCCAGCAGGTATATGGGGGCTGAGGAAAAACTGTTTTTT. It is translated as CASRYMGAEEKLFF.

The chain combines TRBV19 with TRBJ1-4; 9 bases are shared with TRBD1. The CDR3 totals 16 residues. The germline V gene encodes CDR1 LNHDA and CDR2 SQIVND (reference sequence). J gave up 6 bases and V 5 bases, and 10 bases lay outside the gene matches. The CDR3 nucleotides read TGTGCCAGTAGTGTCCAACAGGGGGCAGATGATGAAAAACTGTTTTTT. Protein: CASSVQQGADDEKLFF.

The gene calls are TRBV6-2 or TRBV6-3 and TRBJ2-5; TRBD2 agrees at 11 bases. V was pared by 5 bases and J by 3 bases, with 5 bases of the junction left unmatched. The CDR3 is made up of 15 amino acids. In germline, CDR1 is MNHEY, CDR2 SVGEGT. CDR3 region: CASSHPGLAEETQYF. The DNA for the CDR3 is TGTGCCAGCAGTCATCCGGGACTAGCGGAAGAGACCCAGTACTTC.

The chain uses TRBV10-3 and TRBJ2-1; 7 bases match TRBD1. This CDR3 contains 13 residues. The germline V gene has CDR1 ENHRY and CDR2 SYGVKD. Trimming removed 10 bases from V and 8 bases from J; junction bases left unmatched: 11. The DNA of the CDR3 is TGTGCCACTGGGACAGCGGAATGGGATGAGCAGTTCTTC. The encoded protein is CATGTAEWDEQFF.

V gene TRBV5-6 combines with J gene TRBJ2-2; possibly TRBD2 for D (5 bases). The CDR3 runs 15 residues. Germline assignment: CDR1 SGHDT and CDR2 YYEEEE. Trimming took off 1 base at V and 1 base at J, with 8 bases between the two ends. The CDR3, as DNA: TGTGCCAGCAGCTTGTATGGGAGGAACACCGGGGAGCTGTTTTTT. Translating it yields CASSLYGRNTGELFF.

The count of this clone is one. J is TRBJ2-3 and V is TRBV3-1 (or the pseudogene TRBV3-2); tentatively, D is TRBD2 (5 bases). The V gene's germline CDR1 is LGHDT and CDR2 YNNKEL (reference sequence). The CDR3 length is 14 residues. Trimming shortened V by 5 bases and J by 0 bases, and 9 bases separated the two germline ends. This chain's CDR3 is CASSYGISTDTQYF. The CDR3 DNA reads TGTGCCAGCAGCTACGGGATTAGCACAGATACGCAGTATTTT.

The gene calls are TRBV15 and TRBJ1-2; 10 bases map to TRBD1. The trim removed 9 bases at V and 8 bases at J, leaving 6 bases unmatched. Germline values: CDR1 LNHNV, CDR2 YYDKDF (reference sequence). The CDR3 runs 12 residues. In nucleotides, the CDR3 is TGTGCCACTCGGACAGGGGGTATCGGCTACACCTTC. Translation: CATRTGGIGYTF.

This clone has a handful of counts. The rearrangement joins TRBV11-2 to TRBJ2-2, with 9 bases identical to TRBD1. After removal of 1 base from V and 5 bases from J, the junction contained 8 bases not matched to a gene. CDR3 size: 17 residues. The germline CDR1 and CDR2 sequences are SGHAT and FQNNGV. The CDR3 DNA sequence: TGTGCCAGCAGCTTAGGGCTCCTGACAGGGGGAACCGGGGAGCTGTTTTTT. This translates into CASSLGLLTGGTGELFF.

The rearrangement joins TRBV19 to TRBJ1-2, with TRBD1 matching over 11 bases. Trimming cost V 5 bases and J 7 bases; bases outside gene matches: 12. CDR1 and CDR2 from the germline V gene are LNHDA and SQIVND (reference sequence). This CDR3 comprises 16 residues. The CDR3 coding sequence is TGTGCCAGTAGTCAGGTCGGACAGGGGGCTTTTAGTGGCTACACCTTC. Residues: CASSQVGQGAFSGYTF.

In nucleotides, the CDR3 is TGTGCCAGCAGTCGAATAGGGGGGGGCACTGAAGCTTTCTTT. Translating gives CASSRIGGGTEAFF. The chain carries TRBV2 and TRBJ1-1; D is possibly TRBD1 (6 bases). CDR1 SNHLY and CDR2 FYNNEI come from the germline V gene. The V end was cut by 5 bases, the J end by 4 bases, with 14 bases between. The CDR3 spans 14 residues.

The chain uses TRBV6-6 and TRBJ1-5; 11 bases fit TRBD1. The V gene end was trimmed by 5 bases and the J gene end by 6 bases; junction bases not matched to a gene: 6. Germline V CDR1 and CDR2: MNHNY, SVGAGI (reference sequence). CDR3 size: 15 residues. CDR3 amino acids: CASSGTGGVTQPQHF. CDR3 nucleotides: TGTGCCAGCAGTGGGACAGGGGGAGTCACTCAGCCCCAGCATTTT.

The J gene is TRBJ1-3, the V gene TRBV5-1; D unclear. V was trimmed by 3 bases and J by 4 bases, leaving 8 bases between them. This CDR3 comprises 13 residues. In germline, CDR1 is SGHRS, CDR2 YFSETQ. CDR3 amino acids: CASSSGGGNTIYF. The DNA of the CDR3 is TGCGCCAGCAGCTCCGGCGGGGGAAACACCATATATTTT.

The V gene is TRBV10-3, the J gene TRBJ1-1; D is unclear. V was shortened by 1 base and J by 4 bases, with 10 bases between the two germline ends. From germline, CDR1 is ENHRY and CDR2 SYGVKD. The CDR3 runs to 14 residues. The CDR3 spells CAISEFGELTEAFF. The DNA of the CDR3 is TGTGCCATCAGTGAGTTCGGGGAGCTCACTGAAGCTTTCTTT.

V gene TRBV2 combines with J gene TRBJ1-2; D is perhaps TRBD1 (6 bases). Germline V gene lookup returns CDR1 SNHLY and CDR2 FYNNEI. There are 14 residues in the CDR3. V was trimmed by 10 bases and J by 2 bases, leaving 17 bases between them. The CDR3 nucleotides read TGTGCCACCCCCCAGGGGACGTTGAACTATGGCTACACCTTC. This codes for CATPQGTLNYGYTF.

The V call is TRBV7-8, the J call TRBJ2-2; 9 bases agree with TRBD2. V was clipped by 3 bases and J by 0 bases; unmatched bases: 14. Germline lookup yields CDR1 SGHVS and CDR2 FQNEAQ. This CDR3 has 20 residues. CDR3 nucleotide sequence: TGTGCCAGCAGCTTCGAATTGGCTATAGCGGGGGTGACGAACACCGGGGAGCTGTTTTTT. Protein: CASSFELAIAGVTNTGELFF.

The rearrangement uses TRBV7-3 and TRBJ1-6; 8 bases map to TRBD1. V was clipped by 3 bases and J by 8 bases; unmatched bases: 3. Germline V lookup: CDR1 SGHTA, CDR2 FQGTGA. The CDR3 has 14 residues. CDR3 amino acids: CASSFGTGDSPLHF. The DNA of the CDR3 is TGTGCCAGCAGCTTTGGGACAGGTGATTCACCCCTCCACTTT.

The V call is TRBV11-2, the J call TRBJ2-1, with TRBD2 matching over 9 bases. Looked up from germline, CDR1 is SGHAT and CDR2 is FQNNGV. The CDR3 is 15 amino acids. J lost 4 bases, V lost 6 bases, and 7 bases had no gene match. CDR3 sequence: CASSYIAGEYNEQFF. CDR3 in DNA: TGTGCCAGCAGTTACATAGCGGGGGAATACAATGAGCAGTTCTTC.

The V and J genes are TRBV7-9 and TRBJ2-3; D may be TRBD1 (5 bases). The CDR3 is made up of 14 amino acids. Between the trimmed V and J ends, which lost 4 bases and 3 bases, there was a span of 11 bases. In germline, CDR1 is SEHNR, CDR2 FQNEAQ (reference sequence). The DNA of the CDR3 is TGTGCCAGCAGCTCAACAGGTTCAACAGATACGCAGTATTTT. Translated: CASSSTGSTDTQYF. The entire variable domain, with the rest obtained from reference TRBV7-9 and TRBJ2-3, is as follows: DTGVSQNPRHKITKRGQNVTFRCDPISEHNRLYWYRQTLGQGPEFLTYFQNEAQLEKSRLLSDRFSAERPKGSFSTLEIQRTEQGDSAMYLCASSSTGSTDTQYFGPGTRLTVL.

J is TRBJ2-2 and V is TRBV11-3; D is ambiguous. This CDR3 spans 11 amino acids. V shed 6 bases and J shed 6 bases, with 5 bases lying between them. Germline CDR1 reads SGHNT; CDR2 reads YENEEA. CDR3 in amino acids: CASSTAGELFF. The CDR3 bases are TGTGCCAGCAGTACGGCCGGGGAGCTGTTTTTT.

The CDR3 is CASSLQGGDTEAFF. In DNA, the CDR3 is TGTGCCAGCTCATTACAGGGGGGGGACACTGAAGCTTTCTTT. The J gene is TRBJ1-1, the V gene TRBV18; 8 bases are shared with TRBD1. The V and J ends lost 5 bases and 3 bases, in that order; junction bases with no gene match: 5. Germline CDR1 KGHSH, CDR2 LQKENI. This CDR3 has 14 residues.